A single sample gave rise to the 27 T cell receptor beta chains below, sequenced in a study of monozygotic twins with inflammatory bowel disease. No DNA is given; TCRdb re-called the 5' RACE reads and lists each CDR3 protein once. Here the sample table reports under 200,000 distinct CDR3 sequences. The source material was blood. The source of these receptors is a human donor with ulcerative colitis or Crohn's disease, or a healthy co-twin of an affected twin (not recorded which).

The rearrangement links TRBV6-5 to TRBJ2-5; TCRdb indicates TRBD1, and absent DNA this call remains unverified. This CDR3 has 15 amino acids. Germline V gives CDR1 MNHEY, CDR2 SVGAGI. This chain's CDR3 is CASSFTDPAGETQYF.

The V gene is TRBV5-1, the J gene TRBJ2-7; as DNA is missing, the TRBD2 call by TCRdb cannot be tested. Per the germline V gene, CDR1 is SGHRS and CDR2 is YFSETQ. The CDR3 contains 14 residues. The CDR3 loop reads CASSLVEGLSEQYF.

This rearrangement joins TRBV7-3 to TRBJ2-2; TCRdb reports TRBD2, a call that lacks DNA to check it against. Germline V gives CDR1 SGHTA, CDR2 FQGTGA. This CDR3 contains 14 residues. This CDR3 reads CASSQRVNTGELFF.

The CDR3 loop reads CATSEASGRAINEQFF. The chain carries TRBV24-1 and TRBJ2-1; TCRdb returns TRBD2, unconfirmable since there is no DNA. Germline V gene lookup returns CDR1 KGHDR and CDR2 SFDVKD. This CDR3 is built from 16 residues.

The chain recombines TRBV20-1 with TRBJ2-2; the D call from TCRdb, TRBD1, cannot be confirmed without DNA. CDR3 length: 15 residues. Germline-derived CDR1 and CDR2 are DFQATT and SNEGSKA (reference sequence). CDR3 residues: CSAQPGQLNTGELFF.

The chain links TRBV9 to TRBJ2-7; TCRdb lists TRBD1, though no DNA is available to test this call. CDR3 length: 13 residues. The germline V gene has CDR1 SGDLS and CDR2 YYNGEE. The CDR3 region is CASSVEGDYEQYF.

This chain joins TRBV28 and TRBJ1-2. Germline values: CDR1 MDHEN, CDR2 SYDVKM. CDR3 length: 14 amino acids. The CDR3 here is CASSLGLRFYGYTF.

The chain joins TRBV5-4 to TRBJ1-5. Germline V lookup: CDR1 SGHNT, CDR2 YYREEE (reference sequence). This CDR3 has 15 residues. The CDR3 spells CASSSYGDSNQPQHF.

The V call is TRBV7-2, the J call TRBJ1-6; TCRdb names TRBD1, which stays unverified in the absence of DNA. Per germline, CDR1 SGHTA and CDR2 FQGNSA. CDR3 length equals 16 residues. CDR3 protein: CASSLRTGSYNSPPHF. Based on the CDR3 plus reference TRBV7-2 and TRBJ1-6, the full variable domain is GAGVSQSPSNKVTEKGKDVELRCDPISGHTALYWYRQSLGQGLEFLIYFQGNSAPDKSGLPSDRFSAERTGGSVSTLTIQRTQQEDSAVYLCASSLRTGSYNSPPHFGNGTRLTVT.

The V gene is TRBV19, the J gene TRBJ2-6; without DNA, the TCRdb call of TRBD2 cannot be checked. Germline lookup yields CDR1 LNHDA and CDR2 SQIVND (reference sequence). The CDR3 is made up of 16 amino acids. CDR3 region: CASSIDRAPGANVLTF.

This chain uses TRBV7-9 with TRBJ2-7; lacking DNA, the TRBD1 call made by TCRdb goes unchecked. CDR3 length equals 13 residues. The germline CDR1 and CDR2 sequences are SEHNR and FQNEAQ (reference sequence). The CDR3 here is CASSDRAQYEQYF.

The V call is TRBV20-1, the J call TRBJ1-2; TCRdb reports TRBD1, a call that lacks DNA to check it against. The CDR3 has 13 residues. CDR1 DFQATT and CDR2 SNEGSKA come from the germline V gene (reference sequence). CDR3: CSAQETGVYGYTF.

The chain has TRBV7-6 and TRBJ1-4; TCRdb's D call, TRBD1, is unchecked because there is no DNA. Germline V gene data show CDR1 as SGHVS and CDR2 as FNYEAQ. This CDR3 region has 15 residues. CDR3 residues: CASSFLGGQAEKLFF.

The CDR3 sequence is CASSVPAAGELFF. This chain uses TRBV5-1 with TRBJ2-2; TCRdb lists TRBD1, though no DNA is available to test this call. Germline V lookup: CDR1 SGHRS, CDR2 YFSETQ. The CDR3 consists of 13 residues.

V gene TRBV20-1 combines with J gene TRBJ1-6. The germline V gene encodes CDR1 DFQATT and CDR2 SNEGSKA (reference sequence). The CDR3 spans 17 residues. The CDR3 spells CSARDLSPSSYNSPLHF.

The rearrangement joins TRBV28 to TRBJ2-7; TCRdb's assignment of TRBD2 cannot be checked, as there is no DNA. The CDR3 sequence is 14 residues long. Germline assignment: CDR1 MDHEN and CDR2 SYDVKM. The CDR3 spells CASKPTSATYEQYF.

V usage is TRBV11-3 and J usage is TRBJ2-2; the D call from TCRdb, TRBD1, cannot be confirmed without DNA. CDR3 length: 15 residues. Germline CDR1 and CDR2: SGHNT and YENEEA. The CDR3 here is CASSLTAVSRGELFF.

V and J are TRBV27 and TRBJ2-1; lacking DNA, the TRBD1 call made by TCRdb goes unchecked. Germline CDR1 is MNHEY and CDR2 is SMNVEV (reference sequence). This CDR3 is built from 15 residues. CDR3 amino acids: CASNFWAGGPDEQFF.

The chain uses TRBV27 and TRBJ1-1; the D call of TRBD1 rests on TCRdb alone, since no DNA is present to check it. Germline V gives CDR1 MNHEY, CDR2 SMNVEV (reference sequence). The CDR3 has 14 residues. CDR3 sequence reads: CASRKQGVYTEAFF.

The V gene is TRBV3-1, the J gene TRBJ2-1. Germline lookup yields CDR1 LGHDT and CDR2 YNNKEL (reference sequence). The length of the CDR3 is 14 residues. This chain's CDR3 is CASSPWELYNEQFF.

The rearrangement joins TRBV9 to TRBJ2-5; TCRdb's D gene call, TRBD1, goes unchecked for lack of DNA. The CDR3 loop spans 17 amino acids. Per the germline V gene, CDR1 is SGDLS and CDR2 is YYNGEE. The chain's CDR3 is CASSQPGGADTQETQYF.

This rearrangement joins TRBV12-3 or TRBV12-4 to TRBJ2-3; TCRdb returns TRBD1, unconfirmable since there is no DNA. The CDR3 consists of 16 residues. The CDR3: CASGSRGQASTDTQYF.

CDR3 protein: CASGGRATYEQYF. V is TRBV7-2 and J is TRBJ2-7; without DNA, the TCRdb call of TRBD2 cannot be checked. CDR3 length: 13 amino acids. Per germline, CDR1 SGHTA and CDR2 FQGNSA.

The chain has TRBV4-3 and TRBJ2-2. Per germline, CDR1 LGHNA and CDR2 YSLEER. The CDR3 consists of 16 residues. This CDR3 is CASSQSSSFRTGELFF.

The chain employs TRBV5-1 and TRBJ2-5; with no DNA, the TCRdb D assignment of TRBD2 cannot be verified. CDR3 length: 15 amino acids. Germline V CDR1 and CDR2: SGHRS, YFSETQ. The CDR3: CASSLGGVPQETQYF.

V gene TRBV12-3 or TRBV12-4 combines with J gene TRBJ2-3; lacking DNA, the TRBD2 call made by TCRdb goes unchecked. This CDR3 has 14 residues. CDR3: CASSLRAGSDTQYF.

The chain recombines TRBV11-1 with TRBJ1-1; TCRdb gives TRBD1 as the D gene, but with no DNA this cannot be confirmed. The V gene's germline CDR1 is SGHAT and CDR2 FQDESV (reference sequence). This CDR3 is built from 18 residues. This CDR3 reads CASSKGDVSYARNTEAFF.